These T cell receptor beta chains were read from a single sample in a study of vaccination effects on CD4 cells after COVID-19. Sequenced by immunoSEQ multiplex PCR; TCRdb stores in-frame clones only, minus some. The repertoire holds 25,000 to 35,000 clones, more than 60% seen once, with 30% in the top ten. Their specific antigens are unknown. The specimen comprised CD4+ T cells from PBMCs cultured with SARS-CoV-2 spike peptides, sampled before COVID-19 vaccination. The source is a human donor who received a COVID-19 vaccine. CDR3s include the opening cysteine and the closing phenylalanine or tryptophan. A D gene is named only where the DNA matches it firmly. Some rows mark clone size as missing; the rest say once, few, many or name a class of expanded clone.

>TRBV7-2|TRBJ1-5|-|-
CASSGGLNQPQHF
TGTGCCAGCAGCGGGGGCCTCAATCAGCCCCAGCATTTT
>TRBV6-5|TRBJ1-1|-|-
CASSWGQNTEAFF
TGTGCCAGCAGTTGGGGCCAGAACACTGAAGCTTTCTTT
>TRBV3-1/TRBV3-2|TRBJ2-7|-|-
CASSHGTLNYEQYF
TGTGCCAGCAGCCACGGGACGTTGAACTACGAGCAGTACTTC
>TRBV28|TRBJ2-7|-|-
CASSLGGVNSYEQYF
TGTGCCAGCAGTTTGGGGGGCGTCAATTCCTACGAGCAGTACTTC
>TRBV19|TRBJ1-5|-|once
CASRATASGRPQHF
TGTGCCAGCCGAGCGACAGCGTCGGGGCGGCCCCAGCATTTT
>TRBV3-1/TRBV3-2|TRBJ1-1|-|-
CASSLGLQNTEAFF
TGTGCCAGCAGCCTGGGACTTCAGAACACTGAAGCTTTCTTT
>TRBV5-4|TRBJ2-2|-|few
CASSLSSHSGELFF
TGTGCCAGCAGCTTAAGCTCCCACTCCGGGGAGCTGTTTTTT
>TRBV9|TRBJ1-4|TRBD1|once
CASSVGTGVREKLFF
TGTGCCAGCAGCGTAGGGACAGGGGTAAGGGAAAAACTGTTTTTT
>TRBV24-1|TRBJ2-3|-|-
CATSAGLAHGTDTQYF
TGTGCCACCAGTGCAGGACTGGCCCACGGCACAGATACGCAGTATTTT
>TRBV5-1|TRBJ2-5|-|-
CASSSGQQETQYF
TGCGCCAGCAGCTCCGGACAGCAAGAGACCCAGTACTTC
>TRBV15|TRBJ1-3|-|-
CATSREGTFSGNTIYF
TGTGCCACCAGCAGGGAGGGGACCTTCTCTGGAAACACCATATATTTT
>TRBV4-1|TRBJ2-5|-|-
CASSQVGGTGETQYF
TGCGCCAGCAGCCAAGTGGGGGGTACCGGGGAGACCCAGTACTTC
>TRBV4-1|TRBJ1-1|-|-
CASSHGSGIDPRDTEAFF
TGCGCCAGCAGCCACGGGTCAGGGATTGACCCGCGGGACACTGAAGCTTTCTTT
>TRBV2|TRBJ2-1|TRBD2|-
CASDGRTSGRGTEQFF
TGTGCCAGCGATGGGAGGACTAGCGGGAGAGGTACTGAGCAGTTCTTC
>TRBV2|TRBJ1-6|TRBD1|few
CASTGQTNSPLHF
TGTGCCAGCACGGGACAGACCAATTCACCCCTCCACTTT
>TRBV3-1/TRBV3-2|TRBJ1-2|-|-
CASSQGADYYGYTF
TGTGCCAGCAGCCAGGGGGCGGACTACTATGGCTACACCTTC
>TRBV18|TRBJ2-7|TRBD1|-
CASSEGQAGYEQYF
TGTGCCAGCTCCGAGGGACAGGCAGGCTACGAGCAGTACTTC
>TRBV6-5|TRBJ1-2|-|-
CASNTGVPWPGGYTF
TGTGCCAGCAACACGGGCGTCCCTTGGCCGGGGGGCTACACCTTC
>TRBV5-1|TRBJ2-5|-|-
CASSLVGGRETQYF
TGCGCCAGCAGCTTGGTTGGGGGCCGGGAGACCCAGTACTTC
>TRBV11-1|TRBJ1-1|-|-
CASSSRQVVGEAFF
TGTGCCAGCAGCTCCCGACAGGTCGTAGGTGAAGCTTTCTTT
>TRBV4-2|TRBJ1-4|TRBD1|-
CASSPGQGDEKLFF
TGTGCCAGCAGCCCTGGACAGGGCGATGAAAAACTGTTTTTT
>TRBV19|TRBJ2-3|TRBD1|-
CASSPGTVTDTQYF
TGTGCCAGTAGTCCCGGGACAGTCACAGATACGCAGTATTTT
>TRBV7-9|TRBJ2-1|TRBD2|-
CASSPSGGPTYNEQFF
TGTGCCAGCAGCCCCAGCGGGGGCCCCACCTACAATGAGCAGTTCTTC
>TRBV29-1|TRBJ2-7|TRBD2|-
CSVYGLAGREGLGEQYF
TGCAGCGTCTATGGTTTGGCGGGGCGGGAGGGCCTCGGCGAGCAGTACTTC
>TRBV10-3|TRBJ1-1|-|-
CAISEQGKNTEAFF
TGTGCCATCAGTGAACAGGGAAAGAACACTGAAGCTTTCTTT
>TRBV3-1/TRBV3-2|TRBJ2-2|TRBD2|once
CASSQDPRERGTGELFF
TGTGCCAGCAGCCAAGACCCCCGGGAGCGGGGCACCGGGGAGCTGTTTTTT
>TRBV5-8|TRBJ1-1|-|once
CASSWRGTEAFF
TGTGCCAGCAGCTGGAGGGGGACTGAAGCTTTCTTT
>TRBV6-6|TRBJ2-3|-|-
CASSLTRGLKVTDTQYF
TGTGCCAGCAGTCTTACGAGGGGACTTAAGGTCACAGATACGCAGTATTTT
>TRBV19|TRBJ2-4|TRBD2|-
CASSPSGRRQYF
TGTGCCAGTAGTCCTAGCGGGCGCAGACAGTACTTC
>TRBV7-2|TRBJ2-3|TRBD2|-
CASSSLVLAGDRPSDTQYF
TGTGCCAGCAGCAGCTTAGTACTAGCGGGAGACCGACCATCTGATACGCAGTATTTT
>TRBV6-8|TRBJ1-4|TRBD1|-
CASSSPGQGTNEKLFF
TGTGCCAGCAGTTCTCCGGGACAGGGAACTAATGAAAAACTGTTTTTT
>TRBV5-4|TRBJ2-1|TRBD2|-
CASSLTSGGHNEQFF
TGTGCCAGCAGCCTTACTAGCGGGGGCCACAATGAGCAGTTCTTC
>TRBV9|TRBJ2-1|-|-
CASSVATGGSGSNEQFF
TGTGCCAGCAGCGTAGCTACAGGGGGTAGCGGGAGCAATGAGCAGTTCTTC
>TRBV19|TRBJ1-4|TRBD1|-
CASSIYDGTGDEKLFF
TGTGCCAGTAGTATATACGACGGGACAGGGGATGAAAAACTGTTTTTT
>TRBV4-1|TRBJ1-3|-|-
CASSQDSRPSGNTIYF
TGCGCCAGCAGCCAAGACTCGCGACCCTCTGGAAACACCATATATTTT
>TRBV7-7|TRBJ2-2|-|-
CASSPTSMPTGELFF
TGTGCTAGCAGCCCTACTAGTATGCCCACCGGGGAGCTGTTTTTT
>TRBV7-2|TRBJ2-4|-|-
CASSLVQVLAKNIQYF
TGTGCCAGCAGCTTAGTCCAGGTACTAGCCAAAAACATTCAGTACTTC
>TRBV6-2/TRBV6-3|TRBJ1-2|-|once
CASSYASVLANYGYTF
TGTGCCAGCAGTTACGCTTCGGTCCTGGCCAACTATGGCTACACCTTC
>TRBV12-2|TRBJ2-1|-|-
CASRFGTSGRPYSYNEQFF
TGTGCAAGTCGCTTCGGGACTAGCGGGAGGCCCTACTCCTACAATGAGCAGTTCTTC
>TRBV3-1/TRBV3-2|TRBJ2-1|-|-
CATLSYNEQFF
TGTGCCACCCTCTCCTACAATGAGCAGTTCTTC
>TRBV5-4|TRBJ2-1|-|-
CASSSGTRGTYNEQFF
TGTGCCAGCAGCTCGGGTACGAGGGGAACCTACAATGAGCAGTTCTTC
>TRBV2|TRBJ2-7|TRBD2|-
CASSTGTSGEEQYF
TGTGCCAGCAGTACTGGGACTAGCGGTGAAGAGCAGTACTTC